Each of the 15 T cell receptor beta chains below was sequenced from the same sample in a study of T cells in Graves' hyperthyroidism and ophthalmopathy. RNA transcripts yielded amplified TCR beta CDR3 regions. The HTBI primer set was used in a first-round RT-PCR of the TCR CDR3. TCRdb redid the calling of the multiplex PCR reads with MiXCR, one entry per CDR3 protein. Counted here are some 760,000 distinct CDR3 sequences, less than 15% occurring once; the ten biggest clones make up roughly 10%. Sequenced input: blood. The receptor set was obtained from a woman aged 18 to 35 with Graves' hyperthyroidism.

This clonotype was recorded many times. In nucleotides, the CDR3 is TGTGCCAGCAGCTTCATTCTAGCGGGAGGGACTTACGAGCAGTACTTC. Protein sequence: CASSFILAGGTYEQYF. The chain carries TRBV11-2 and TRBJ2-7, with 12 bases identical to TRBD2. V shed 3 bases, J shed 4 bases, and the junction held 7 bases outside the gene matches. This CDR3 spans 16 amino acids. The germline V gene has CDR1 SGHAT and CDR2 FQNNGV. Drawing the rest from reference TRBV11-2 and TRBJ2-7, the complete variable domain is EAGVAQSPRYKIIEKRQSVAFWCNPISGHATLYWYQQILGQGPKLLIQFQNNGVVDDSQLPKDRFSAERLKGVDSTLKIQPAKLEDSAVYLCASSFILAGGTYEQYFGPGTRLTVT.

The chain joins TRBV19 to TRBJ2-1; 7 positions match TRBD2. Germline-derived CDR1 and CDR2 are LNHDA and SQIVND (reference sequence). CDR3 length: 17 amino acids. Trimming cost V 5 bases and J 6 bases; bases outside gene matches: 16. CDR3 residues: CASSPRMGTKESNEQFF. The CDR3 bases are TGTGCCAGTAGTCCGCGGATGGGGACTAAGGAGTCCAATGAGCAGTTCTTC.

Ten or more counts support this clonotype. The chain recombines TRBV27 with TRBJ1-2; TRBD1 aligns across 9 bases. V lost 5 bases to trimming and J lost 2 bases; unmatched junction nucleotides: 6. Germline assignment: CDR1 MNHEY and CDR2 SMNVEV (reference sequence). The CDR3 extends over 15 amino acids. The DNA for the CDR3 is TGTGCCAGCAGTACCCTAACAGGGGGCAACTATGGCTACACCTTC. It yields the protein CASSTLTGGNYGYTF.

The chain employs TRBV19 and TRBJ2-1; D perhaps matches TRBD1 (5 bases). Deletions cut 4 bases from V and 8 bases from J, with 9 bases between. The CDR3 is made up of 12 amino acids. Germline V lookup: CDR1 LNHDA, CDR2 SQIVND (reference sequence). The CDR3 loop is CASSTGPHEQFF. Written as DNA, the CDR3 is TGTGCCAGTAGTACAGGGCCCCATGAGCAGTTCTTC.

This clonotype was detected ten times or more. The chain combines TRBV2 with TRBJ1-4, with D uncertain. The CDR3 totals 15 residues. Trimming took off 4 bases at V and 8 bases at J, with 17 bases between the two ends. Per germline, CDR1 SNHLY and CDR2 FYNNEI. The CDR3 DNA reads TGTGCCAGCAGTGGACCCGTTGACAACGCCGAAAAACTGTTTTTT. It yields the protein CASSGPVDNAEKLFF.

The gene calls are TRBV19 and TRBJ2-1, with 8 bases identical to TRBD1. The CDR3 is 17 amino acids. Germline V gene data show CDR1 as LNHDA and CDR2 as SQIVND (reference sequence). The V gene end was trimmed by 7 bases and the J gene end by 7 bases; junction bases not matched to a gene: 18. This CDR3 reads CASTPRIRDRTSNEQFF. The CDR3 bases are TGTGCCAGTACCCCACGGATCCGGGACAGGACAAGTAATGAGCAGTTCTTC. The full variable domain, completed using reference TRBV19 and TRBJ2-1, is DGGITQSPKYLFRKEGQNVTLSCEQNLNHDAMYWYRQDPGQGLRLIYYSQIVNDFQKGDIAEGYSVSREKKESFPLTVTSAQKNPTAFYLCASTPRIRDRTSNEQFFGPGTRLTVL.

The table lists this clonotype with many counts. The rearrangement links TRBV20-1 to TRBJ2-7; D tentatively reads TRBD1 or TRBD2 (6 bases each). The V and J ends lost 3 bases and 0 bases respectively, with 12 bases between them. This CDR3 has 14 amino acids. Germline CDR1 DFQATT, CDR2 SNEGSKA (reference sequence). Written as DNA, the CDR3 is TGCAGTGCTAGCATCGGGGGCCTCTCCTACGAGCAGTACTTC. Translating it yields CSASIGGLSYEQYF.

The chain links TRBV2 to TRBJ1-1; D remains ambiguous. The V end was cut by 2 bases, the J end by 3 bases, with 13 bases between. Germline values: CDR1 SNHLY, CDR2 FYNNEI. The CDR3 consists of 15 residues. The CDR3 region has the DNA TGTGCCAGCAGTGAATTACGGGTGCTGGACACTGAAGCTTTCTTT. The encoded protein is CASSELRVLDTEAFF.

This chain uses TRBV6-1 with TRBJ2-5; possible D gene TRBD2, 6 bases. This CDR3 has 17 amino acids. With 5 bases removed from V and 9 bases from J, the gap between germline ends came to 28 bases. The germline V gene has CDR1 MNHNS and CDR2 SASEGT. The CDR3 here is CASSRSPGTPDQGAQYF. The CDR3 coding sequence is TGTGCCAGCAGTCGATCACCCGGGACTCCCGACCAAGGGGCCCAGTACTTC.

Ten or more counts support this clonotype. The V gene is TRBV6-1, the J gene TRBJ1-2, with D perhaps matching TRBD1 (5 bases). The CDR3 sequence is 16 residues long. V lost 7 bases and J lost 2, with 20 bases in between. The V gene's germline CDR1 is MNHNS and CDR2 SASEGT. The CDR3 spells CASKEALGDVNYGYTF. The CDR3 DNA reads as TGTGCCAGCAAAGAGGCTTTGGGGGACGTCAACTATGGCTACACCTTC.

There are a few counts of this clonotype. The gene calls are TRBV4-1 and TRBJ2-7; TRBD2 matches at 9 bases. Germline V CDR1 and CDR2: MGHRA, YSYEKL. The CDR3 spans 15 residues. V trimming: 5 bases; J trimming: 4 bases; junction bases outside the gene matches: 9. The CDR3: CASSAPREGRYEQYF. The DNA for the CDR3 is TGCGCCAGCAGCGCCCCGCGGGAGGGCCGATACGAGCAGTACTTC.

This clonotype was detected ten times or more. The chain employs TRBV7-9 and TRBJ2-3; no reliable D call. There are 16 residues in the CDR3. The germline V gene encodes CDR1 SEHNR and CDR2 FQNEAQ (reference sequence). The V and J ends lost 1 base and 2 bases respectively, with 13 bases between them. The DNA of the CDR3 is TGTGCCAGCAGCTTAGTCCAGACTGGGGACACAGATACGCAGTATTTT. Encoded protein: CASSLVQTGDTDTQYF. Drawing the rest from reference TRBV7-9 and TRBJ2-3, the complete variable domain is DTGVSQNPRHKITKRGQNVTFRCDPISEHNRLYWYRQTLGQGPEFLTYFQNEAQLEKSRLLSDRFSAERPKGSFSTLEIQRTEQGDSAMYLCASSLVQTGDTDTQYFGPGTRLTVL.

This clonotype appeared a few times. For the CDR3, the DNA is TGCAGTGCTAGCATAACAGGGGGCAAGAATTCACCCCTCCACTTT. Protein sequence: CSASITGGKNSPLHF. The chain is built from TRBV20-1 and TRBJ1-6; TRBD1 matches at 9 bases. The V gene's germline CDR1 is DFQATT and CDR2 SNEGSKA (reference sequence). Trimming took 3 bases from V and 7 from J; bases not matched to a gene: 7. This CDR3 is 15 amino acids long.

This clonotype was picked up many times. The CDR3 nucleotides read TGTGCCAGCAGCCCCCGGGACAGTATATACCAAGAGACCCAGTACTTC. Translation gives CASSPRDSIYQETQYF. The chain carries TRBV11-1 and TRBJ2-5, with 7 bases aligning to TRBD1. Germline CDR1 is SGHAT and CDR2 is FQDESV (reference sequence). The CDR3 runs 16 residues. The ends lost 5 bases at V and 0 bases at J; junction bases unmatched: 9.

Ten or more counts support this clonotype. V and J are TRBV2 and TRBJ2-5; 7 bases agree with TRBD1. CDR3 length: 17 residues. The V gene end was trimmed by 2 bases and the J gene end by 2 bases; junction bases not matched to a gene: 11. Germline CDR1 reads SNHLY; CDR2 reads FYNNEI. The CDR3 bases are TGTGCCAGCAGTGAAAATAGGGGGACAGAATCTCAAGAGACCCAGTACTTC. It is translated as CASSENRGTESQETQYF. The full variable domain, with the rest looked up from reference TRBV2 and TRBJ2-5, is EPEVTQTPSHQVTQMGQEVILRCVPISNHLYFYWYRQILGQKVEFLVSFYNNEISEKSEIFDDQFSVERPDGSNFTLKIRSTKLEDSAMYFCASSENRGTESQETQYFGPGTRLLVL.